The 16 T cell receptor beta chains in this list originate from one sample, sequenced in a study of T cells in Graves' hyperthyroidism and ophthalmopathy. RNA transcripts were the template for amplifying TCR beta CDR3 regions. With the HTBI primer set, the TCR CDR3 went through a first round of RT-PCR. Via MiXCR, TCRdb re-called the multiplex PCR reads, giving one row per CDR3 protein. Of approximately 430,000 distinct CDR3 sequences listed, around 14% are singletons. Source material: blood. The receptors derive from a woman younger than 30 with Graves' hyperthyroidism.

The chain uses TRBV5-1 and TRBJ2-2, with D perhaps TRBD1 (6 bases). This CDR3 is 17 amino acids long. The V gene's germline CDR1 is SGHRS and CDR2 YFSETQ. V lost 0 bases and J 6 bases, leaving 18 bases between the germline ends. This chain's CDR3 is CASSLVFRDPGAGELFF. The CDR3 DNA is TGCGCCAGCAGCTTGGTATTTCGGGATCCAGGGGCCGGGGAGCTGTTTTTT.

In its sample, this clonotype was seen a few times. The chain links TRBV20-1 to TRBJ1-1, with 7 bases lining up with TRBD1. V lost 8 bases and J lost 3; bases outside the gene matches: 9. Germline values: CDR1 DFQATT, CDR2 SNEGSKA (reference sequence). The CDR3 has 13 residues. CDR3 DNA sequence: TGCAGTCCCCAGACAGGGAGGGACACTGAAGCTTTCTTT. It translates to CSPQTGRDTEAFF.

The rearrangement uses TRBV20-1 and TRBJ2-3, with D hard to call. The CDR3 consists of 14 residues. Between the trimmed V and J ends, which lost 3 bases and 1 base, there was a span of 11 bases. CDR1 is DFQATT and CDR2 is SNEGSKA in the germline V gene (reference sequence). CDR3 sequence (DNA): TGCAGTGCTAGCTGGAGCCTCCGCACAGATACGCAGTATTTT. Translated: CSASWSLRTDTQYF.

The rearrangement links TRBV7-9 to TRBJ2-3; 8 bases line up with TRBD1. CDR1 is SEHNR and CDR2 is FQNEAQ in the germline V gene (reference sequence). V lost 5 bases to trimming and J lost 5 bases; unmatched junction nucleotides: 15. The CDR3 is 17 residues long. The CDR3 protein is CASSPRGTGWGLDTQYF. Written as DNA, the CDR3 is TGTGCCAGCAGCCCGAGGGGGACAGGCTGGGGATTAGATACGCAGTATTTT.

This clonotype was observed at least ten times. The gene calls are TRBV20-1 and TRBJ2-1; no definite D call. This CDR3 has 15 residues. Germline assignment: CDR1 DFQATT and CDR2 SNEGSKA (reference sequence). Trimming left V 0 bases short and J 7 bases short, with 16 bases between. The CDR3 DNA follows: TGCAGTGCTAGAGATGGAGAGTCCTTGGGGAATGAGCAGTTCTTC. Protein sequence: CSARDGESLGNEQFF.

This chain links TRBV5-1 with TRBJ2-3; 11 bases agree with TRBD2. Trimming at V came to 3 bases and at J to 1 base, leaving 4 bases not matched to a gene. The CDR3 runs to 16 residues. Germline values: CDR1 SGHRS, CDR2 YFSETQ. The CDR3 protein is CASSYSGGAGTDTQYF. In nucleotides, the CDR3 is TGCGCCAGCAGCTATAGCGGGGGGGCCGGCACAGATACGCAGTATTTT. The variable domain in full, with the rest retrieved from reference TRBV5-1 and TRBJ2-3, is KAGVTQTPRYLIKTRGQQVTLSCSPISGHRSVSWYQQTPGQGLQFLFEYFSETQRNKGNFPGRFSGRQFSNSRSEMNVSTLELGDSALYLCASSYSGGAGTDTQYFGPGTRLTVL.

The CDR3 region is CASSLPTSEAFF. The CDR3 DNA follows: TGTGCCAGCAGCTTGCCGACATCTGAAGCTTTCTTT. This rearrangement joins TRBV5-5 to TRBJ1-1, with D uncertain. V was pared by 1 base and J by 6 bases, with 7 bases between. Germline V lookup: CDR1 SGHKS, CDR2 YYEKEE (reference sequence). There are 12 residues in the CDR3.

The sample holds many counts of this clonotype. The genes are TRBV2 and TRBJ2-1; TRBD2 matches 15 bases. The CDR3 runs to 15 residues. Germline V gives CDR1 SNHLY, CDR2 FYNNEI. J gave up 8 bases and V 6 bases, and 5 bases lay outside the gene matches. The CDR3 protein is CASRGWTSGRDEQFF. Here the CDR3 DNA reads TGTGCCAGCAGAGGCTGGACTAGCGGGAGGGATGAGCAGTTCTTC.

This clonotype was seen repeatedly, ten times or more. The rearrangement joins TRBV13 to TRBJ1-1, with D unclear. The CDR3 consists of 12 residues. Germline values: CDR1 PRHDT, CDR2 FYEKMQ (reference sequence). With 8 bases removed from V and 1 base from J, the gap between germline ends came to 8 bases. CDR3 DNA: TGTGCCAGCGCCTGGCGGAACACTGAAGCTTTCTTT. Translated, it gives CASAWRNTEAFF.

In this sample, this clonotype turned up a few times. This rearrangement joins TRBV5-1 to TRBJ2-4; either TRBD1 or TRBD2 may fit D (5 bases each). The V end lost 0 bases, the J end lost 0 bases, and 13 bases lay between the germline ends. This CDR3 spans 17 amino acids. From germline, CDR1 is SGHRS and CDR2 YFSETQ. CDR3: CASSLDGTSLAKNIQYF. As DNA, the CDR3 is TGCGCCAGCAGCTTGGACGGGACGAGTCTAGCCAAAAACATTCAGTACTTC.

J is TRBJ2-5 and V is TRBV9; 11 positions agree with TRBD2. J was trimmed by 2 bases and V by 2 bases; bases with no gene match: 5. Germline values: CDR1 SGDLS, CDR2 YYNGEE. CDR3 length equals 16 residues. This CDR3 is CASSVTSGTTQETQYF. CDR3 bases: TGTGCCAGCAGCGTGACTAGCGGGACCACGCAAGAGACCCAGTACTTC.

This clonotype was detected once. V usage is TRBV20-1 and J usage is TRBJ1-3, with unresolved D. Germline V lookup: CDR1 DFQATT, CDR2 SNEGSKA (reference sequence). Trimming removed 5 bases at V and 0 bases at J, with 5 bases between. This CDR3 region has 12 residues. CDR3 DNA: TGCAGTGCTGGGCGCTCTGGAAACACCATATATTTT. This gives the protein CSAGRSGNTIYF.

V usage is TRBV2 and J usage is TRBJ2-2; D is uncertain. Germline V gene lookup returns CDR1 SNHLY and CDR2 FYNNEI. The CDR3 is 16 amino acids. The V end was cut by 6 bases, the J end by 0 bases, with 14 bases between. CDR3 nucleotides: TGTGCCAGCAGCCCGGCCGCACCTCCGAACACCGGGGAGCTGTTTTTT. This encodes CASSPAAPPNTGELFF.

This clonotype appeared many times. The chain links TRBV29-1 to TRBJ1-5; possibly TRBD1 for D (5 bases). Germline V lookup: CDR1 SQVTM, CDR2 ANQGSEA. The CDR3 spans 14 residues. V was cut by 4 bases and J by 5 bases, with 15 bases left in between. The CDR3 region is CSVGEYGAHQPQHF. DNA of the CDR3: TGCAGCGTTGGAGAGTATGGGGCCCATCAGCCCCAGCATTTT.

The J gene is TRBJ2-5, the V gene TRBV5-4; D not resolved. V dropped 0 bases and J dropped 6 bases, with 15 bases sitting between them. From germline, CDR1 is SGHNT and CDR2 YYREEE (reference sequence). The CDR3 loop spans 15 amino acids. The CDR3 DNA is TGTGCCAGCAGCTTGGAAGGTTGGGCCGGAAAGACCCAGTACTTC. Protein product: CASSLEGWAGKTQYF.

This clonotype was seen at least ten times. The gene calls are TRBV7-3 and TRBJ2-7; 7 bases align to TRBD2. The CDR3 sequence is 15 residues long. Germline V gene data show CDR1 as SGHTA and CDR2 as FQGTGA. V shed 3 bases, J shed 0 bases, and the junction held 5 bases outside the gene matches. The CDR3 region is CASSLLGGSSYEQYF. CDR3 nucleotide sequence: TGTGCCAGCAGCTTGTTGGGGGGGAGCTCCTACGAGCAGTACTTC.